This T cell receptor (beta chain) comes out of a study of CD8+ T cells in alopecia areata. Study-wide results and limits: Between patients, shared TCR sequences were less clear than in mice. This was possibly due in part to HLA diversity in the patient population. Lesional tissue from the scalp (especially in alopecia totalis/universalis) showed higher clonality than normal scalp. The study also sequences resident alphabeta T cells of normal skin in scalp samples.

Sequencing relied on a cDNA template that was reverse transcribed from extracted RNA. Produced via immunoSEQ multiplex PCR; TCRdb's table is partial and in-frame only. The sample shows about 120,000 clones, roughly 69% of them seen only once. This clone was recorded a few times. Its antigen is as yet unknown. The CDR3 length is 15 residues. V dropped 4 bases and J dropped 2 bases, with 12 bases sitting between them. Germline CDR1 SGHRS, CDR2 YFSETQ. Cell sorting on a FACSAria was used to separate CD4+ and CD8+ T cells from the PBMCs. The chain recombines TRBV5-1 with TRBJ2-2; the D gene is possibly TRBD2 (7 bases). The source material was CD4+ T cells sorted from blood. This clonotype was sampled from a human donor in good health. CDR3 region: CASSRRGANTGELFF. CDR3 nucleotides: TGCGCCAGCAGCCGTCGGGGGGCAAACACCGGGGAGCTGTTTTTT.